Shown below are 8 T cell receptor beta chains from a single sample sequenced in a study of blood T cell repertoires in COVID-19. The data were produced by immunoSEQ multiplex PCR, yet TCRdb's version contains in-frame clones alone and is incomplete. The data contain 250,000 or so clones, more than 80% of them seen just once; the ten biggest clones take up less than 3%. Specimen: peripheral blood. These receptors came from a young man with COVID-19, enrolled during active disease.

To note about this clone: This CDR3 is also generated by other DNA sequences in the sample. The rearrangement joins TRBV7-2 to TRBJ2-7, with TRBD1 matching over 9 bases. Germline CDR1 is SGHTA and CDR2 is FQGNSA. J gave up 3 bases and V 3 bases, and 3 bases lay outside the gene matches. This CDR3 has 14 amino acids. This chain's CDR3 is CASSLGQGLYEQYF. CDR3 nucleotide sequence: TGTGCCAGCAGCTTGGGACAGGGACTCTACGAGCAGTACTTC.

V and J are TRBV30 and TRBJ1-2; possible D gene TRBD1, 6 bases. V was cut by 1 base and J by 4 bases, with 19 bases left in between. The germline CDR1 and CDR2 sequences are GTSNPN and SVGIG (reference sequence). The CDR3 loop spans 16 amino acids. The CDR3 DNA follows: TGTGCCTGGAGTGCCAGATCCCCCCCGACAGGCTATGGCTACACCTTC. This gives the protein CAWSARSPPTGYGYTF.

This chain links TRBV18 with TRBJ2-4; D possibly corresponds to TRBD2 (7 bases). The CDR3 consists of 16 residues. Deletions cut 3 bases from V and 8 bases from J, with 20 bases between. The germline CDR1 and CDR2 sequences are KGHSH and LQKENI. The CDR3 sequence is CASSPVGGGLMDIQYF. The DNA of the CDR3 is TGTGCCAGCTCACCCGTTGGGGGGGGCCTGATGGACATTCAGTACTTC.

This chain joins TRBV7-2 and TRBJ2-7; TRBD2 matches at 7 bases. V dropped 1 base and J dropped 7; count of bases not matched to a gene: 4. Germline CDR1 is SGHTA and CDR2 is FQGNSA. The CDR3 length is 13 residues. In DNA form, the CDR3 reads TGTGCCAGCAGCTTAGTGGGAGGGGATGAGCAGTACTTC. Amino acids: CASSLVGGDEQYF. Full variable domain (missing parts from reference TRBV7-2 and TRBJ2-7): GAGVSQSPSNKVTEKGKDVELRCDPISGHTALYWYRQSLGQGLEFLIYFQGNSAPDKSGLPSDRFSAERTGGSVSTLTIQRTQQEDSAVYLCASSLVGGDEQYFGPGTRLTVT.

This clone was seen only once. The V and J genes are TRBV28 and TRBJ1-5; D perhaps matches TRBD1 (6 bases). Germline V gives CDR1 MDHEN, CDR2 SYDVKM. The length of the CDR3 is 15 residues. Trimming removed 6 bases from V and 3 bases from J, with 15 bases in between. The DNA of the CDR3 is TGTGCCAGCAGCCGCACACAGGGATACAATCAGCCCCAGCATTTT. Its protein product is CASSRTQGYNQPQHF.

The chain links TRBV11-2 to TRBJ2-7; D ambiguous. The germline V and J ends were trimmed by 2 bases and 2 bases, with 13 bases remaining between them. The length of the CDR3 is 15 residues. Germline assignment: CDR1 SGHAT and CDR2 FQNNGV. The CDR3 region has the DNA TGTGCCAGCAGCTTACGTCGGTACGCAACCTACGAGCAGTACTTC. This gives the protein CASSLRRYATYEQYF. The variable domain in full, with the rest retrieved from reference TRBV11-2 and TRBJ2-7, is EAGVAQSPRYKIIEKRQSVAFWCNPISGHATLYWYQQILGQGPKLLIQFQNNGVVDDSQLPKDRFSAERLKGVDSTLKIQPAKLEDSAVYLCASSLRRYATYEQYFGPGTRLTVT.

This chain links TRBV11-2 with TRBJ2-7, with TRBD1 matching over 7 bases. This CDR3 contains 17 residues. Unmatched junction bases numbered 16, after V lost 5 bases and J lost 3 bases. Germline CDR1 reads SGHAT; CDR2 reads FQNNGV. The CDR3 spells CASSLTLTGTVFYEQYF. CDR3 DNA: TGTGCCAGCAGCCTTACGTTAACCGGGACAGTGTTCTACGAGCAGTACTTC.

The chain carries TRBV5-1 and TRBJ2-7; D gene unclear. V was clipped by 0 bases and J by 1 base, with 8 bases between them. The CDR3 runs to 14 residues. Germline assignment: CDR1 SGHRS and CDR2 YFSETQ. The CDR3 here is CASSLDSLSYEQYF. The CDR3 DNA sequence: TGCGCCAGCAGCTTGGACAGCCTTTCCTACGAGCAGTACTTC.